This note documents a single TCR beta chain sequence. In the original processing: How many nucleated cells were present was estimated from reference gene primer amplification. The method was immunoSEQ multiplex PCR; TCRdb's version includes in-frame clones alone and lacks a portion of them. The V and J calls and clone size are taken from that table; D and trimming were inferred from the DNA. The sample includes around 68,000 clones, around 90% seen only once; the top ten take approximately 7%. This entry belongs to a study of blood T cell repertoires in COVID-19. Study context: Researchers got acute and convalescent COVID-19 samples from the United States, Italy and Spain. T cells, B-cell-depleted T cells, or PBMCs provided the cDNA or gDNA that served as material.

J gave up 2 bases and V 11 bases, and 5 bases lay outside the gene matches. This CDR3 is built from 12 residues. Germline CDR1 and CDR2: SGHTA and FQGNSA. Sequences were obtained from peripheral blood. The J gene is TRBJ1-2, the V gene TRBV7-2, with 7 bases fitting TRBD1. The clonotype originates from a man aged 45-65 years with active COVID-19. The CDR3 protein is CAQQQGNYGYTF. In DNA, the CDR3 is TGTGCCCAACAACAGGGGAACTATGGCTACACCTTC.